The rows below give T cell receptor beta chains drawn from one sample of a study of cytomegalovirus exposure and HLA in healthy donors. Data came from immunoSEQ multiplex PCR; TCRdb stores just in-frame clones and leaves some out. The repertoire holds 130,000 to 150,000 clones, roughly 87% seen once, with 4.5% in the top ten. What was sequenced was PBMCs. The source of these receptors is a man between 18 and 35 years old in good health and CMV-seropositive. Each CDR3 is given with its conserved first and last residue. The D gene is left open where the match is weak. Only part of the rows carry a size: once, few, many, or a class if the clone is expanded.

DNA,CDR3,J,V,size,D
TGTGCCAGCAGCGTAGCTAGCGGGAGGCCGAACACCGGGGAGCTGTTTTTT,CASSVASGRPNTGELFF,TRBJ2-2,TRBV9,NA,TRBD2
TGTGCCAGCAGCGTAGAGGCAGGGGTTGTTTACAATGAGCAGTTCTTC,CASSVEAGVVYNEQFF,TRBJ2-1,TRBV9,NA,NA
TGTGCCAGTAGCCGAGACAGGTACGAGCAGTACTTC,CASSRDRYEQYF,TRBJ2-7,TRBV19,once,NA
TGTGCCAGTAGTGAGTCTTCCCGAAGAGGGGGCTACACCTTC,CASSESSRRGGYTF,TRBJ1-2,TRBV19,NA,NA
TGTGCCAGCAGGAAAGGTTTTGCCACAGTAGGGGGCATGAACACTGAAGCTTTCTTT,CASRKGFATVGGMNTEAFF,TRBJ1-1,TRBV28,once,TRBD1
TGTGCCAGCAGCTTTGGGGCTCCGAACACCGGGGAGCTGTTTTTT,CASSFGAPNTGELFF,TRBJ2-2,TRBV5-6,NA,NA
TGCGCCAGCAGCCAAGAGATACAGACTAATTCACCCCTCCACTTT,CASSQEIQTNSPLHF,TRBJ1-6,TRBV4-1,few,NA
TGCGCCAGCAGCTTGGGGCTGGACAGGGATGTCGCCGGGGAGCTGTTTTTT,CASSLGLDRDVAGELFF,TRBJ2-2,TRBV5-1,NA,TRBD1
TGTGCCAGCAGCCTCGGGACAGCGACCTGGGAGACCCAGTACTTC,CASSLGTATWETQYF,TRBJ2-5,TRBV14,NA,TRBD1
TGTGCCAGCAGCTTTCGACAGCAAAATGAAAAACTGTTTTTT,CASSFRQQNEKLFF,TRBJ1-4,TRBV5-4,NA,NA
TGCAGCGTTGTATCCCGGAGCTACGAGCAGTACTTC,CSVVSRSYEQYF,TRBJ2-7,TRBV29-1,NA,NA
TGTGCCAGCAGCCACCAGGGGGCTTCCTACAATGAGCAGTTCTTC,CASSHQGASYNEQFF,TRBJ2-1,TRBV7-6,NA,TRBD1
TGCAGCGTTGAAGATGTAGGGGGACTAGCGGGTTACGAGCAGTACTTC,CSVEDVGGLAGYEQYF,TRBJ2-7,TRBV29-1,few,TRBD2
TGTGCCAGCAGTTACTCGAGATCGGATGGCTACACCTTC,CASSYSRSDGYTF,TRBJ1-2,TRBV6-5,NA,NA
TGTGCCAGCAGCTTACCGGGACAGGGGGACTACGAGCAGTACTTC,CASSLPGQGDYEQYF,TRBJ2-7,TRBV11-1,NA,TRBD1
TGCGCCAGCAGCTTGGCGAGAGGGTTTACGACTGAAGCTTTCTTT,CASSLARGFTTEAFF,TRBJ1-1,TRBV5-1,NA,NA
TGTGCCAGCAGAAGGATAATCACAGGGGCCGGTGGCTACACCTTC,CASRRIITGAGGYTF,TRBJ1-2,TRBV6-5,NA,TRBD1
TGCAGCGTCTTCACTGATGGCTACACCTTC,CSVFTDGYTF,TRBJ1-2,TRBV29-1,NA,NA
TGTGCCAGCAGTTTCGAGGTGAACACCGGGGAGCTGTTTTTT,CASSFEVNTGELFF,TRBJ2-2,TRBV27,NA,NA
TGTGCCAGCAGCTTGGGGACCCGAAAGGGGACAGATACGCAGTATTTT,CASSLGTRKGTDTQYF,TRBJ2-3,TRBV5-4,NA,NA
TGTGCCACCAGCAGAGATCTGGGGCCGTACGGTTCCTACGAGCAGTACTTC,CATSRDLGPYGSYEQYF,TRBJ2-7,TRBV15,once,NA
TGTGCCAGCAGTCGGGGGTCCGAATTCTCTGGAAACACCATATATTTT,CASSRGSEFSGNTIYF,TRBJ1-3,TRBV2,NA,NA
TGTGCCAGCAGCCCCACCACCACAGGGGGGAACTATGGCTACACCTTC,CASSPTTTGGNYGYTF,TRBJ1-2,TRBV7-9,once,TRBD1
TGTGCCAGCAGAAAGGAGAACTATGGCTACACCTTC,CASRKENYGYTF,TRBJ1-2,TRBV6-1,few,NA
TGTGCCAGTAGTATGGGGGACAGCGGTAATGAAAAACTGTTTTTT,CASSMGDSGNEKLFF,TRBJ1-4,TRBV19,NA,TRBD1
TGTGCCAGCAGCGTACAGGGAACCCTTAGACAGCCCCAGCATTTT,CASSVQGTLRQPQHF,TRBJ1-5,TRBV2,few,NA
TGTGCCAGCAGCCTCGGAGGGAGCACAGATACGCAGTATTTT,CASSLGGSTDTQYF,TRBJ2-3,TRBV5-4,once,NA
TGCGCCAGCAGCCAAGGGGGACTTCCCTACAATGAGCAGTTCTTC,CASSQGGLPYNEQFF,TRBJ2-1,TRBV4-1,NA,NA